Sequencing of this T cell receptor (beta chain) was carried out in a study of OX40 agonist ivuxolimab in advanced cancers. Across the whole study: With ivuxolimab, an agonistic anti-OX40 (CD134) antibody, patients were treated. Partial responses were achieved by three patients, one with hepatocellular carcinoma and two with cutaneous melanoma.

Note on this clone: Its antigen remains unidentified.

General study findings and limits: CD4+ and CD8+ blood T cells expanded clonally by week 6 at 0.1 to 3.0 mg/kg. Mean expanded clone counts were higher in CD8+ than CD4+ T cells.

Per germline, CDR1 SQVTM and CDR2 ANQGSEA. This CDR3 is built from 12 residues. V was shortened by 6 bases and J by 4 bases, with 12 bases between the two germline ends. Repertoires were generated with immunoSEQ multiplex PCR, while TCRdb's copy carries only in-frame clones and drops some. This table holds under 95,000 clones, about 82% found once. The TCR originated in an adult with an advanced solid tumor such as melanoma, head and neck, liver or kidney cancer. The sample was CD4+ or CD8+ T cells sorted from blood, taken in a trial of the OX40 agonist ivuxolimab. The J gene is TRBJ1-2, the V gene TRBV29-1, with D possibly matching TRBD1 (5 bases). CDR3 in amino acids: CSVSGTTYGYTF. CDR3 sequence (DNA): TGCAGCGTGTCCGGGACGACCTATGGCTACACCTTC.